Below, 25 T cell receptor beta chains from the same sample are listed, as sequenced in a study of blood T cell repertoires in COVID-19. Data came from immunoSEQ multiplex PCR; TCRdb stores just in-frame clones and leaves some out. Of just under 250,000 clones listed, approximately 83% are singletons. Input material: peripheral blood. The receptors originated from a woman under 40 who had recovered from COVID-19.

The chain has TRBV5-1 and TRBJ1-1; D might be TRBD1 (6 bases). This CDR3 has 14 residues. CDR1 is SGHRS and CDR2 is YFSETQ in the germline V gene. V lost 2 bases, J lost 5 bases, and 13 bases lay in between. This CDR3 is CASSLQGVGTEAFF. For the CDR3, the DNA is TGCGCCAGCAGCTTACAGGGAGTGGGGACTGAAGCTTTCTTT.

J is TRBJ2-3 and V is TRBV4-2; 11 bases match TRBD2. Germline V gene data show CDR1 as LGHNA and CDR2 as YNFKEQ. The CDR3 runs 15 residues. Trimming at V came to 1 base and at J to 4 bases, leaving 1 base not matched to a gene. The CDR3 DNA sequence: TGTGCCAGCAGCCAAGCACTAGCGGGGGCAGATACGCAGTATTTT. Translated, it gives CASSQALAGADTQYF.

The rearrangement joins TRBV4-3 to TRBJ2-2, with 8 positions matching TRBD2. This CDR3 has 16 residues. CDR1 and CDR2 (germline): LGHNA, YSLEER. After removal of 4 bases from V and 1 base from J, the junction contained 5 bases not matched to a gene. The CDR3, as DNA: TGCGCCAGCAGCCCCACGACTAGCGAGAACACCGGGGAGCTGTTTTTT. It encodes CASSPTTSENTGELFF.

The J gene is TRBJ1-2, the V gene TRBV7-9; D ambiguous. The CDR3 is made up of 14 amino acids. V gave up 0 bases and J gave up 7 bases, with 12 bases separating them. Per the germline V gene, CDR1 is SEHNR and CDR2 is FQNEAQ (reference sequence). CDR3 amino acids: CASSLAAATAGYTF. The DNA of the CDR3 is TGTGCCAGCAGCTTAGCGGCGGCAACCGCTGGCTACACCTTC. The variable domain in full, with the rest retrieved from reference TRBV7-9 and TRBJ1-2, is DTGVSQNPRHKITKRGQNVTFRCDPISEHNRLYWYRQTLGQGPEFLTYFQNEAQLEKSRLLSDRFSAERPKGSFSTLEIQRTEQGDSAMYLCASSLAAATAGYTFGSGTRLTVV.

The chain combines TRBV9 with TRBJ1-5, with 10 bases identical to TRBD1. The CDR3 totals 14 residues. Trimming cost V 3 bases and J 6 bases; bases outside gene matches: 3. CDR1 is SGDLS and CDR2 is YYNGEE in the germline V gene. The CDR3 DNA sequence: TGTGCCAGCAGCGGGACAGGGGGAAGTCAGCCCCAGCATTTT. The encoded protein is CASSGTGGSQPQHF. Drawing the rest from reference TRBV9 and TRBJ1-5, the complete variable domain is DSGVTQTPKHLITATGQRVTLRCSPRSGDLSVYWYQQSLDQGLQFLIQYYNGEERAKGNILERFSAQQFPDLHSELNLSSLELGDSALYFCASSGTGGSQPQHFGDGTRLSIL.

V is TRBV6-2 or TRBV6-3 and J is TRBJ2-3, with 7 bases matching TRBD1. V lost 5 bases, J lost 0 bases, and 11 bases stayed unmatched. This CDR3 has 17 residues. Germline values: CDR1 MNHEY, CDR2 SVGEGT. The CDR3 spells CASSRSRDSKSTDTQYF. CDR3 coding DNA: TGTGCCAGCAGTCGGAGCCGGGACAGCAAAAGCACAGATACGCAGTATTTT.

The V and J genes are TRBV6-2 or TRBV6-3 and TRBJ2-3; tentatively, D is TRBD1 (6 bases). The V end was cut by 2 bases, the J end by 0 bases, with 15 bases between. This CDR3 contains 17 residues. Germline V lookup: CDR1 MNHEY, CDR2 SVGEGT. The CDR3 DNA is TGTGCCAGCAGTTACCCGACAGGCCAGTTCAGCACAGATACGCAGTATTTT. It is translated as CASSYPTGQFSTDTQYF.

The V call is TRBV30, the J call TRBJ2-5, with TRBD2 identical over 13 bases. J gave up 1 base and V 0 bases, and 2 bases lay outside the gene matches. CDR3 length equals 16 residues. Germline CDR1 GTSNPN, CDR2 SVGIG (reference sequence). The DNA for the CDR3 is TGTGCCTGGAGTGTACTAGCGGGGGGGATCCAAGAGACCCAGTACTTC. This encodes CAWSVLAGGIQETQYF.

The rearrangement uses TRBV19 and TRBJ1-3; no definite D call. Germline V gene data show CDR1 as LNHDA and CDR2 as SQIVND (reference sequence). There are 14 residues in the CDR3. The V gene lost 6 bases and the J gene lost 8 bases, with 17 bases spanning the gap. The CDR3 is CASRRVGVGDTIYF. The DNA of the CDR3 is TGTGCCAGTAGACGTGTCGGCGTCGGAGACACCATATATTTT. The variable domain in full, with the rest retrieved from reference TRBV19 and TRBJ1-3, is DGGITQSPKYLFRKEGQNVTLSCEQNLNHDAMYWYRQDPGQGLRLIYYSQIVNDFQKGDIAEGYSVSREKKESFPLTVTSAQKNPTAFYLCASRRVGVGDTIYFGEGSWLTVV.

This clone was observed a single time. This chain uses TRBV18 with TRBJ1-4; D remains unclear. V lost 1 base and J 3 bases, leaving 9 bases between the germline ends. CDR3 length equals 15 residues. Germline V gives CDR1 KGHSH, CDR2 LQKENI. The CDR3 protein is CASSPRASANEKLFF. The CDR3, as DNA: TGTGCCAGCTCACCACGGGCTTCTGCTAATGAAAAACTGTTTTTT.

The chain joins TRBV4-1 to TRBJ1-2, with 9 bases aligning to TRBD1. V lost 3 bases, J lost 4 bases, and 6 bases stayed unmatched. CDR1 is MGHRA and CDR2 is YSYEKL in the germline V gene. This CDR3 spans 15 amino acids. CDR3 DNA sequence: TGCGCCAGCAGCCAGCCGGGACAGGGTATCTATGGCTACACCTTC. Translated: CASSQPGQGIYGYTF.

This clone has just one count. The rearrangement joins TRBV27 to TRBJ1-1; maybe TRBD1 (6 bases). Germline loops: CDR1 MNHEY, CDR2 SMNVEV (reference sequence). Trimming stripped 5 bases from V and 6 bases from J, with 13 bases between. This CDR3 has 13 amino acids. The CDR3, as DNA: TGTGCCAGCAGTCAACCGGGACAAGCTGAAGCTTTCTTT. It codes for CASSQPGQAEAFF.

This clone was recorded only once. This chain uses TRBV25-1 with TRBJ2-1, with D perhaps TRBD1 (6 bases). V was pared by 4 bases and J by 3 bases, with 13 bases between. This CDR3 has 15 amino acids. Germline-derived CDR1 and CDR2 are MGHDK and SYGVNS. In nucleotides, the CDR3 is TGTGCCAGCAGTGTTTACAGGGTGGTCTACAATGAGCAGTTCTTC. This gives the protein CASSVYRVVYNEQFF.

This chain uses TRBV30 with TRBJ1-1, with TRBD1 as a possible D gene (6 bases). This CDR3 contains 15 residues. Trimming left V 1 base short and J 0 bases short, with 12 bases between. Germline assignment: CDR1 GTSNPN and CDR2 SVGIG (reference sequence). CDR3 nucleotides: TGTGCCTGGAGTGACGGGACAAGTCTGAACACTGAAGCTTTCTTT. Protein product: CAWSDGTSLNTEAFF.

The chain recombines TRBV11-2 with TRBJ2-5, with TRBD2 matching 14 bases. The junction had 9 bases not matched to a gene; V was cut back by 5 bases and J by 4 bases. The germline gives CDR1 SGHAT, CDR2 FQNNGV. This CDR3 is 17 amino acids long. CDR3 residues: CASSPVRLAGGRETQYF. The CDR3 DNA sequence: TGTGCCAGCAGCCCAGTCCGACTAGCGGGGGGGCGAGAGACCCAGTACTTC.

The chain employs TRBV5-6 and TRBJ2-7; the match to TRBD2 covers 8 bases. Germline V CDR1 and CDR2: SGHDT, YYEEEE. Germline trimming cut 1 base from V and 4 bases from J; bases unmatched to any gene: 10. The CDR3 sequence is 16 residues long. The CDR3 region has the DNA TGTGCCAGCAGCTTGAGAGGCGGGGGGACTACTTACGAGCAGTACTTC. Residues: CASSLRGGGTTYEQYF.

This sequence joins TRBV30 and TRBJ2-3; perhaps TRBD1 as D (5 bases). Trimming removed 4 bases from V and 2 bases from J, with 10 bases in between. CDR1 and CDR2 from the germline V gene are GTSNPN and SVGIG (reference sequence). This CDR3 contains 13 residues. The CDR3 region has the DNA TGTGCCTGGATGGGGCCCGACACAGATACGCAGTATTTT. Its protein product is CAWMGPDTDTQYF. The full variable domain, rest sourced from reference TRBV30 and TRBJ2-3, is SQTIHQWPATLVQPVGSPLSLECTVEGTSNPNLYWYRQAAGRGLQLLFYSVGIGQISSEVPQNLSASRPQDRQFILSSKKLLLSDSGFYLCAWMGPDTDTQYFGPGTRLTVL.

The gene calls are TRBV5-4 and TRBJ2-1; D is uncertain. The V and J ends lost 5 bases and 4 bases respectively, with 13 bases between them. This CDR3 is built from 14 residues. Germline assignment: CDR1 SGHNT and CDR2 YYREEE (reference sequence). The CDR3 coding sequence is TGTGCCAGCAGTCTAAAATCCGGGTACAATGAGCAGTTCTTC. Translation gives CASSLKSGYNEQFF.

This clone was seen a single time. The chain links TRBV15 to TRBJ2-7; TRBD1 matches at 10 bases. There are 12 residues in the CDR3. CDR1 LNHNV and CDR2 YYDKDF come from the germline V gene (reference sequence). V lost 8 bases, J lost 3 bases, and 1 base stayed unmatched. The CDR3 DNA reads as TGTGCCACCGGGACAGGGGTCTACGAGCAGTACTTC. Its protein is CATGTGVYEQYF.

The chain combines TRBV2 with TRBJ1-5; 7 bases fit TRBD1. Germline CDR1 and CDR2: SNHLY and FYNNEI. The CDR3 sequence is 14 residues long. After removal of 5 bases from V and 3 bases from J, the junction contained 4 bases not matched to a gene. Here the CDR3 reads CASSYGQVNQPQHF. CDR3 DNA sequence: TGTGCCAGCAGTTACGGACAGGTCAATCAGCCCCAGCATTTT.

The J gene is TRBJ1-4, the V gene TRBV30; TRBD1 is a possible D gene (5 bases). Germline V gene data show CDR1 as GTSNPN and CDR2 as SVGIG (reference sequence). This CDR3 is 13 amino acids long. Trimming stripped 4 bases from V and 14 bases from J, with 20 bases between. The CDR3 reads CAWMGPQWGSLFF. The CDR3 DNA follows: TGTGCCTGGATGGGGCCTCAATGGGGAAGTCTGTTTTTT.

The chain couples TRBV5-1 to TRBJ2-3; D possibly corresponds to TRBD2 (7 bases). Germline assignment: CDR1 SGHRS and CDR2 YFSETQ. Trimming removed 2 bases at V and 1 base at J, with 14 bases between. This CDR3 has 16 residues. CDR3 sequence: CASSFNGGGRTDTQYF. CDR3 nucleotides: TGCGCCAGCAGCTTTAATGGCGGGGGCCGCACAGATACGCAGTATTTT.

In this sample, this clone turned up a few times. V and J are TRBV7-6 and TRBJ2-7; 9 positions match TRBD2. Losses at the gene ends were 0 bases for V and 9 bases for J; bases not matched to a gene: 18. From germline, CDR1 is SGHVS and CDR2 FNYEAQ. The CDR3 sequence is 18 residues long. The CDR3 loop reads CASSLAASGGPLTDLQYF. In nucleotides, the CDR3 is TGTGCCAGCAGCTTAGCGGCCAGCGGGGGGCCTCTTACGGATTTGCAGTACTTC.

The chain employs TRBV7-9 and TRBJ1-1; no reliable D call. Germline V gene data show CDR1 as SEHNR and CDR2 as FQNEAQ (reference sequence). The CDR3 is 16 amino acids. Trimming left V 5 bases short and J 2 bases short, with 18 bases between. CDR3 in amino acids: CASSPLYMSENTEAFF. The CDR3 nucleotides are TGTGCCAGCAGCCCTTTATATATGTCAGAAAACACTGAAGCTTTCTTT.

The gene calls are TRBV12-5 and TRBJ1-1; D call uncertain. CDR1 is LGHNT and CDR2 is FRNRAP in the germline V gene. The CDR3 runs to 14 residues. The ends were cut back, 2 bases at V and 0 bases at J, with 7 bases in the middle. As DNA, the CDR3 is TGTGCTAGTGGTTTGCCTAATATGAACACTGAAGCTTTCTTT. It translates to CASGLPNMNTEAFF.